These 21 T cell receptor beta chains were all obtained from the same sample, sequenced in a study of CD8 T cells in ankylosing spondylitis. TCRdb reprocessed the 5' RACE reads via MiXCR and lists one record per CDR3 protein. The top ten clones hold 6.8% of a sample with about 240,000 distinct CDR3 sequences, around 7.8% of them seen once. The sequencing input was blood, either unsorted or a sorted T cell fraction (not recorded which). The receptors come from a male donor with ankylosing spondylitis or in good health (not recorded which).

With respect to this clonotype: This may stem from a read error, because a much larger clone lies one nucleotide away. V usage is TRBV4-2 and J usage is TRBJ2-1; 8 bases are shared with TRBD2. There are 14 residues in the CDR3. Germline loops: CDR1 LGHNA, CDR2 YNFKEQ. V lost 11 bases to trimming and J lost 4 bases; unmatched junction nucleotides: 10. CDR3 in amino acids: CAGGAAGGYNEQFF. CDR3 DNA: TGTGCCGGTGGGGCGGCGGGAGGATACAATGAGCAGTTCTTC.

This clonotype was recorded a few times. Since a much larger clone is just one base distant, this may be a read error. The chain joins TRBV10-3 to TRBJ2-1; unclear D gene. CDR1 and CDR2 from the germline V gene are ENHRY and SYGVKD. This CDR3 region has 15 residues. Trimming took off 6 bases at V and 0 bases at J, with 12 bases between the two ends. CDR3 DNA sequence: TGTGCCATCAGGGCGGTCCTAATCTCCTACAATGAGCAGTTCTTC. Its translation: CAIRAVLISYNEQFF.

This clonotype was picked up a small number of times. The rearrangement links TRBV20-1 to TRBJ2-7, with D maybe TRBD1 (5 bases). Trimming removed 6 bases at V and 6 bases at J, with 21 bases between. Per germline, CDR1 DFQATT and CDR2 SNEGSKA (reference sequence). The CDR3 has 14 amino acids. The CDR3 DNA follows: TGCAGTGCCAGGCAAGGACACCTTTCGGGCGAGCAGTACTTC. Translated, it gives CSARQGHLSGEQYF.

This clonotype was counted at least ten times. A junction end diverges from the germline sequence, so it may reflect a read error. The DNA of the CDR3 is TGTGCTAGCAGCCCAGGGGGGGGCGCGGAGACCCAGTACTTC. This gives the protein CASSPGGGAETQYF. This chain uses TRBV7-7 with TRBJ2-5; D might be TRBD1 or TRBD2, each matching 7 bases. The length of the CDR3 is 14 residues. Germline CDR1 and CDR2: SSHAT and FNYEAQ (reference sequence). The complete variable domain, with remaining parts taken from reference TRBV7-7 and TRBJ2-5, reads GAGVSQSPRYKVTKRGQDVTLRCDPISSHATLYWYQQALGQGPEFLTYFNYEAQPDKSGLPSDRFSAERPEGSISTLTIQRTEQRDSAMYRCASSPGGGAETQYFGPGTRLLVL.

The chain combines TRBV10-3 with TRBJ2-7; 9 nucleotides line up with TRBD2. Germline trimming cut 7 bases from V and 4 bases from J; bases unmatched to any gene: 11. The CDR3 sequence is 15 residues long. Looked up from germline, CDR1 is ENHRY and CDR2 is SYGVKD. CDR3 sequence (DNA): TGTGCCATCAACGAGGGAGCGGGAGGTCTATACGAGCAGTACTTC. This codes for CAINEGAGGLYEQYF.

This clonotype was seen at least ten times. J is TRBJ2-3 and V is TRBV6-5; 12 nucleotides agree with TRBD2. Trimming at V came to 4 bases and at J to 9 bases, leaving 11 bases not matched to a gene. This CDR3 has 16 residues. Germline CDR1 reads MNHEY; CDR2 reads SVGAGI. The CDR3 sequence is CASSSLLAGGGETQYF. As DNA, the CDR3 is TGTGCCAGCAGTTCCCTACTAGCGGGGGGCGGGGAGACGCAGTATTTT.

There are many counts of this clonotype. The CDR3 loop is CSASGLAGGITDTQYF. In DNA, the CDR3 is TGCAGTGCTTCTGGACTAGCGGGAGGGATCACAGATACGCAGTATTTT. The V gene is TRBV20-1, the J gene TRBJ2-3, with TRBD2 identical over 15 bases. CDR1 is DFQATT and CDR2 is SNEGSKA in the germline V gene (reference sequence). J lost 2 bases, V lost 5 bases, and 5 bases had no gene match. The CDR3 consists of 16 residues.

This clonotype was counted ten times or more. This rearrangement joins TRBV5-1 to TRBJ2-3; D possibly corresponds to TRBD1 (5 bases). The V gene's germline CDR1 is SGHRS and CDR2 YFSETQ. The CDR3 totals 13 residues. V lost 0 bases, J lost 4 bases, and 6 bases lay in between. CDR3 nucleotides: TGCGCCAGCAGCTTGGAAGGGGCAGATACGCAGTATTTT. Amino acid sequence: CASSLEGADTQYF.

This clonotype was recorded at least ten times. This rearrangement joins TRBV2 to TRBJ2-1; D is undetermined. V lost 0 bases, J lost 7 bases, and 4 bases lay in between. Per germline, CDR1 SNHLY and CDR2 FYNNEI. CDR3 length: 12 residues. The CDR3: CASSEALNEQFF. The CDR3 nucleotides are TGTGCCAGCAGTGAAGCCCTGAATGAGCAGTTCTTC.

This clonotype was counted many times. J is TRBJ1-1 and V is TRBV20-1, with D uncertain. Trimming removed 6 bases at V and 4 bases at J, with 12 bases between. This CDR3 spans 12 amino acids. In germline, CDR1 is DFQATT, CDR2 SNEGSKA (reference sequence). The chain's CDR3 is CSAPTWGTEAFF. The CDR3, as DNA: TGCAGTGCCCCGACCTGGGGCACTGAAGCTTTCTTT.

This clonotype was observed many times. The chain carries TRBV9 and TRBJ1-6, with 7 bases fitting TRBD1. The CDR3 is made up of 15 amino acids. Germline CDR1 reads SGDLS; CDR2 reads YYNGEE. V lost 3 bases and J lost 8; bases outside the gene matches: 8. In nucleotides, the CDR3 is TGTGCCAGCAGCGCCCAGGGGACAGAGTATTCACCCCTCCACTTT. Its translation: CASSAQGTEYSPLHF.

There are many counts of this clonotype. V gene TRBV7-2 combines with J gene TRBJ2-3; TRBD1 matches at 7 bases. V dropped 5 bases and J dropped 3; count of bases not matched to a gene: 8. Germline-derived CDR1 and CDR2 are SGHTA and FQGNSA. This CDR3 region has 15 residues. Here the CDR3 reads CASSPKGGGTDTQYF. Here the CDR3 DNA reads TGTGCCAGCAGCCCTAAAGGGGGCGGGACAGATACGCAGTATTTT.

The CDR3 DNA sequence: TGTGCCAGCAGCTTTACGGGGGGAGGACCCCAGCATTTT. It encodes CASSFTGGGPQHF. The chain couples TRBV7-2 to TRBJ1-5; a possible D gene is TRBD1 (5 bases). Germline CDR1 SGHTA, CDR2 FQGNSA. Trimming shortened V by 3 bases and J by 10 bases, and 13 bases separated the two germline ends. The CDR3 spans 13 residues.

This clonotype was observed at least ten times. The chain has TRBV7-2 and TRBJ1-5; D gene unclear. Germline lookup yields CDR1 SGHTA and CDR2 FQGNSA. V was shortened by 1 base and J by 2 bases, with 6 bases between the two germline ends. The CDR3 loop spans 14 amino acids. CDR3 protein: CASSLGIGNQPQHF. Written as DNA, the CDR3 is TGTGCCAGCAGCTTAGGGATTGGCAATCAGCCCCAGCATTTT.

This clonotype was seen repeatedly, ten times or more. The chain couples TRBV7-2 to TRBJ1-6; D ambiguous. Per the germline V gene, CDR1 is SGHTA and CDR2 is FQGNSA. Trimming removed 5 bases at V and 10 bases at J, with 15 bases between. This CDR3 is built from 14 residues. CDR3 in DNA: TGTGCCAGCAGCCCGTCGCGGGTAGGGTCACCCCTCCACTTT. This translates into CASSPSRVGSPLHF.

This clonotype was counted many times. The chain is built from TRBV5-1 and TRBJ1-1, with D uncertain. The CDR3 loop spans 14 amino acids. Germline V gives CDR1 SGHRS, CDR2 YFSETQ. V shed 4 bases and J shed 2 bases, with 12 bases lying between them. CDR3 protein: CASSPESGNTEAFF. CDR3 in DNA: TGCGCCAGCAGCCCAGAGTCAGGCAACACTGAAGCTTTCTTT.

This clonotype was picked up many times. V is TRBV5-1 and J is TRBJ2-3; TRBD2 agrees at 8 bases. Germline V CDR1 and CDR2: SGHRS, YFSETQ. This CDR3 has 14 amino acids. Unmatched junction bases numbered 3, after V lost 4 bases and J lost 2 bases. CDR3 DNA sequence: TGCGCCAGCAGCCTTAGCGGGAACACAGATACGCAGTATTTT. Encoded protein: CASSLSGNTDTQYF. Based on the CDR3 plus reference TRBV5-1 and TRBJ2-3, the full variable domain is KAGVTQTPRYLIKTRGQQVTLSCSPISGHRSVSWYQQTPGQGLQFLFEYFSETQRNKGNFPGRFSGRQFSNSRSEMNVSTLELGDSALYLCASSLSGNTDTQYFGPGTRLTVL.

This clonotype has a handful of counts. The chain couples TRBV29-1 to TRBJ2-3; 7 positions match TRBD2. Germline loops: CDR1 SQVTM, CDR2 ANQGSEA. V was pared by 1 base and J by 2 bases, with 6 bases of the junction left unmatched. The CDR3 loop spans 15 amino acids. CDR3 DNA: TGCAGCGTTGAAGGAAGGGCGGGAGTCACAGATACGCAGTATTTT. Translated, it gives CSVEGRAGVTDTQYF.

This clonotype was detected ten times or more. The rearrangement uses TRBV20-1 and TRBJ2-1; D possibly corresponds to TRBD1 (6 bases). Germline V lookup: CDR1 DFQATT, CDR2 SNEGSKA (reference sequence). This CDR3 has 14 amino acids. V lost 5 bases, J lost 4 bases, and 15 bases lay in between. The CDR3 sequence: CSAPLGGFYNEQFF. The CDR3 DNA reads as TGCAGTGCTCCTTTAGGGGGTTTTTACAATGAGCAGTTCTTC.

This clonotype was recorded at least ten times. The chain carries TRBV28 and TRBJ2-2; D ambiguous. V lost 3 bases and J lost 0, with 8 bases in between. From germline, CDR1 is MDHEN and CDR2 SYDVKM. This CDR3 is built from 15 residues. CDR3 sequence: CASSFHLANTGELFF. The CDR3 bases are TGTGCCAGCAGTTTTCACCTAGCGAACACCGGGGAGCTGTTTTTT.

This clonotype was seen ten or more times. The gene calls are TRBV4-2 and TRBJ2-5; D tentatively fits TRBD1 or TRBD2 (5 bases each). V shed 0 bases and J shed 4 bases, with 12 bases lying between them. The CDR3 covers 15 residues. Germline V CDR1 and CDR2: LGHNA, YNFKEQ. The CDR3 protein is CASSQDGTPGETQYF. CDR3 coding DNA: TGTGCCAGCAGCCAAGATGGGACCCCGGGAGAGACCCAGTACTTC.